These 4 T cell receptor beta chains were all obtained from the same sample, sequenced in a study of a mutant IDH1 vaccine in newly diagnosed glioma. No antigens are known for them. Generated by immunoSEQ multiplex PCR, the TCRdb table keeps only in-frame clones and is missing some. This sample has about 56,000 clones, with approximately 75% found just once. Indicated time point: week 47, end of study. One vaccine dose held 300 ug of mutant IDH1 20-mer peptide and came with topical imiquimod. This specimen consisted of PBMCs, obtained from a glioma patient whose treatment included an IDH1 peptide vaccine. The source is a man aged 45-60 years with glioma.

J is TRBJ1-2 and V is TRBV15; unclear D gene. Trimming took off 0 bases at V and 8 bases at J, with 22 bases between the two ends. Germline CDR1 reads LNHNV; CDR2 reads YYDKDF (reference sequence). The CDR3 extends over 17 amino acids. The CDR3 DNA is TGTGCCACCAGCAGAGAGGCGGCGGAGGCGAGTGGACGGGGCTACACCTTC. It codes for CATSREAAEASGRGYTF.

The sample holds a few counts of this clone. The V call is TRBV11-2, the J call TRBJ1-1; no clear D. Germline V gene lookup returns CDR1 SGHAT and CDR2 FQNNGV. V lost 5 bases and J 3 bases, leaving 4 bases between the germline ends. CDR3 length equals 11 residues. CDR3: CASSLYTEAFF. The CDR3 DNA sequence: TGTGCCAGCAGCCTTTACACTGAAGCTTTCTTT.

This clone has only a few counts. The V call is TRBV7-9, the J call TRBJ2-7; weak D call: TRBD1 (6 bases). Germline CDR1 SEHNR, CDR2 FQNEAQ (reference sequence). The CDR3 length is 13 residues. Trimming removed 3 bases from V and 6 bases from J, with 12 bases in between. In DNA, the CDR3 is TGTGCCAGCAGCTTTTTGACAGGTCGCGAGCAGTACTTC. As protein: CASSFLTGREQYF.

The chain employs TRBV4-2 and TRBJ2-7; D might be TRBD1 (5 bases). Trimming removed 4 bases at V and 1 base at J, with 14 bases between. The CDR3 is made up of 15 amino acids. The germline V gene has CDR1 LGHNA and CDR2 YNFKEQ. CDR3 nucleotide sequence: TGTGCCAGCAGCCCTTACCAGACAGCATCCTACGAGCAGTACTTC. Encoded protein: CASSPYQTASYEQYF.